The 7 T cell receptor beta chains presented below share a single source sample, sequenced in a study of metastatic and nonmetastatic thyroid tumors. Thyroid surgery was performed in patients who had received no treatment beforehand. TCRdb re-analyzed the PCR reads through MiXCR. The data show approximately 7,000 clones, with 18% seen just once and approximately 24% held by the top ten. The sequenced material came from adjacent normal tissue. The source is a male donor with papillary thyroid cancer or a benign thyroid nodule (not recorded which). Some clones in this sample may be carry-over from other donors' samples.

This clone was seen repeatedly, ten times or more. This rearrangement joins TRBV6-1 to TRBJ1-2; D is unclear. V gave up 7 bases and J gave up 4 bases, with 7 bases separating them. This CDR3 has 11 amino acids. The germline V gene encodes CDR1 MNHNS and CDR2 SASEGT. CDR3 DNA sequence: TGTGCCAGCACGGTGTCCTATGGCTACACCTTC. Amino acid sequence: CASTVSYGYTF.

A few counts support this clone. This chain connects TRBV6-1 to TRBJ1-1; D not resolved. The CDR3 contains 12 residues. Germline V gene data show CDR1 as MNHNS and CDR2 as SASEGT. For the CDR3, the DNA is TGTGTTTCGCGGGAGGGGAACACTGAAGCTTTCTTT. Its protein product is CVSREGNTEAFF.

This clone was detected a few times. This chain connects TRBV27 to TRBJ2-3; 8 nucleotides line up with TRBD1. V was pared by 6 bases and J by 4 bases, with 0 bases of the junction left unmatched. CDR3 length: 12 residues. The germline V gene has CDR1 MNHEY and CDR2 SMNVEV (reference sequence). This chain's CDR3 is CASRDRADTQYF. CDR3 in DNA: TGTGCCAGCAGGGACAGGGCAGATACGCAGTATTTT.

This clone was picked up a small number of times. The V gene is TRBV11-2, the J gene TRBJ1-1; no firm D call. V shed 0 bases and J shed 4 bases, with 15 bases lying between them. CDR1 SGHAT and CDR2 FQNNGV come from the germline V gene. CDR3 length equals 16 residues. CDR3 loop: CASSLDYRYWLTEAFF. In DNA form, the CDR3 reads TGTGCCAGCAGCTTAGATTATCGGTATTGGCTCACTGAAGCTTTCTTT.

This clone was detected only a few times. V gene TRBV9 combines with J gene TRBJ2-3; D unclear. Germline V lookup: CDR1 SGDLS, CDR2 YYNGEE. CDR3 length equals 14 residues. Trimming shortened V by 0 bases and J by 6 bases, and 11 bases separated the two germline ends. The CDR3 DNA reads TGTGCCAGCAGCGTAGATGGCCGCCAGGATACGCAGTATTTT. This translates into CASSVDGRQDTQYF.

The chain combines TRBV11-2 with TRBJ2-2; possibly TRBD2 for D (5 bases). The CDR3 has 16 residues. Per the germline V gene, CDR1 is SGHAT and CDR2 is FQNNGV. The V and J ends lost 5 bases and 0 bases respectively, with 13 bases between them. CDR3 bases: TGTGCCAGCAGCCCCAGCTCGCGGGCGAACACCGGGGAGCTGTTTTTT. Protein: CASSPSSRANTGELFF. The full variable domain, with the rest looked up from reference TRBV11-2 and TRBJ2-2, is EAGVAQSPRYKIIEKRQSVAFWCNPISGHATLYWYQQILGQGPKLLIQFQNNGVVDDSQLPKDRFSAERLKGVDSTLKIQPAKLEDSAVYLCASSPSSRANTGELFFGEGSRLTVL.

This clone occurred a few times. J is TRBJ2-1 and V is TRBV6-1; no clear D gene. Germline assignment: CDR1 MNHNS and CDR2 SASEGT. The CDR3 loop spans 14 amino acids. Deletions cut 9 bases from V and 6 bases from J, with 18 bases between. CDR3 nucleotides: TGTGCCAGAAGCACACGGTTTTCCACCAATGAGCAGTTCTTC. It translates to CARSTRFSTNEQFF.